The 7 T cell receptor beta chains below come from one sample, sequenced in a study of shared T cell receptors in the human thymus. Assay: immunoSEQ multiplex PCR; the TCRdb copy retains only in-frame clones and omits some. The data show some 660,000 clones, with more than 70% seen just once and 0.0094% held by the top ten. The sample was also linked to a second study, of human thymus T cells.

Material: thymocytes. The receptors were sampled from a boy under two years old with a congenital heart defect.

The chain employs TRBV9 and TRBJ1-1; 8 nucleotides match TRBD1. CDR3 length: 14 residues. Germline CDR1 SGDLS, CDR2 YYNGEE. V gave up 5 bases and J gave up 0 bases; unmatched junction bases: 3. The CDR3, as DNA: TGTGCCAGCAGTCGGGACAGGATGAACACTGAAGCTTTCTTT. Amino acids: CASSRDRMNTEAFF.

The rearrangement links TRBV7-9 to TRBJ1-5, with 8 positions matching TRBD1. Germline assignment: CDR1 SEHNR and CDR2 FQNEAQ (reference sequence). V shed 0 bases, J shed 4 bases, and the junction held 8 bases outside the gene matches. The CDR3 sequence is 17 residues long. The CDR3 spells CASSLALRTGPNQPQHF. CDR3 bases: TGTGCCAGCAGCTTAGCACTAAGGACAGGGCCTAATCAGCCCCAGCATTTT.

The CDR3 reads CASSLGRVGREDGYTF. Written as DNA, the CDR3 is TGTGCCAGCAGCTTAGGCAGGGTGGGAAGAGAGGATGGCTACACCTTC. V is TRBV11-3 and J is TRBJ1-2; D may be TRBD1 (5 bases). V was trimmed by 1 base and J by 6 bases, leaving 18 bases between them. The germline gives CDR1 SGHNT, CDR2 YENEEA. The CDR3 sequence is 16 residues long.

The CDR3 loop is CASSLGGPDSNQPQHF. Written as DNA, the CDR3 is TGTGCCAGCAGCTTAGGAGGGCCCGATAGCAATCAGCCCCAGCATTTT. This rearrangement joins TRBV7-2 to TRBJ1-5; D not resolved. The V gene's germline CDR1 is SGHTA and CDR2 FQGNSA. The CDR3 totals 16 residues. V shed 1 base and J shed 0 bases, with 10 bases lying between them.

For the CDR3, the DNA is TGTGCCAGCAGTTGTGGACTGGTCGATAGCTCCTACGAGCAGTACTTC. This encodes CASSCGLVDSSYEQYF. The gene calls are TRBV7-9 and TRBJ2-7, with TRBD2 as a possible D gene (5 bases). The V end lost 6 bases, the J end lost 0 bases, and 18 bases lay between the germline ends. The CDR3 covers 16 residues. The V gene's germline CDR1 is SEHNR and CDR2 FQNEAQ (reference sequence). Supplemented by reference TRBV7-9 and TRBJ2-7, the full variable domain reads DTGVSQNPRHKITKRGQNVTFRCDPISEHNRLYWYRQTLGQGPEFLTYFQNEAQLEKSRLLSDRFSAERPKGSFSTLEIQRTEQGDSAMYLCASSCGLVDSSYEQYFGPGTRLTVT.

This clone was seen a single time. This chain links TRBV5-6 with TRBJ2-3; D is perhaps TRBD2 (7 bases). Per germline, CDR1 SGHDT and CDR2 YYEEEE. The CDR3 contains 17 residues. Trimming cost V 4 bases and J 0 bases, with 18 bases left between them. CDR3 coding DNA: TGTGCCAGCAGCCCCCGACCGGGGGGCCTTAGCACAGATACGCAGTATTTT. It translates to CASSPRPGGLSTDTQYF.

The chain joins TRBV2 to TRBJ1-3; tentative D call: TRBD1 (5 bases). Germline lookup yields CDR1 SNHLY and CDR2 FYNNEI. The ends were cut back, 5 bases at V and 4 bases at J, with 15 bases in the middle. The CDR3 is made up of 15 amino acids. In nucleotides, the CDR3 is TGTGCCAGCAGTAGAAAACAGGTCTCGGGAAACACCATATATTTT. Translated: CASSRKQVSGNTIYF.